The present T cell receptor beta chain was sequenced within a study of identical twins. Template switching added a universal primer site; cDNA carried unique molecular identifiers. TCRdb re-analysed the 5' RACE reads in MiXCR, keeping a single row per CDR3 protein. The sample comprises 230,000 or so distinct CDR3 sequences, roughly 8.7% of which are singletons, and 2.5% to 3.5% rests with the top ten. The CDR3 is made up of 18 amino acids. Trimming removed 1 base from V and 4 bases from J, with 18 bases in between. Germline V gives CDR1 SGHRS, CDR2 YFSETQ. Each donor was a healthy Caucasian. This sample was also put to use in a study of yellow fever vaccine responses in identical twins.

The clonotype comes from a woman in her late teens or twenties in good health. The sequenced sample was CD8+ T cells sorted from blood. The rearrangement uses TRBV5-1 and TRBJ2-6; D unclear. The CDR3 is CASSLWQPPPPGANVLTF. The CDR3 nucleotides read TGCGCCAGCAGCTTGTGGCAGCCTCCCCCCCCCGGGGCCAACGTCCTGACTTTC.